These 8 T cell receptor beta chains were all obtained from the same sample, sequenced in a study of CXCR3-negative and CXCR3-positive naive CD8 T cells. These receptors lack a known antigen. Study results and limitations: More hydrophobic TRB CDR3s occurred in CXCR3-positive than in CXCR3-negative naive cells.

TRB cDNA libraries were made by UMI-labeled 5' RACE. TCRdb re-called the 5' RACE reads; one entry per CDR3 protein, DNA not given. The sample table sets out 7,500 or so distinct CDR3 sequences. Sequences were obtained from naive CXCR3+ CD8+ T cells from blood. Sample subset: CD45RO-CCR7+CD27+CD95- naive CD8+ T cells expressing CXCR3 (TNR3+). The receptors here all came from a human donor in good health. Some clones in this sample may be carry-over from other donors' samples.

The V and J genes are TRBV29-1 and TRBJ2-5; TCRdb indicates TRBD1, and absent DNA this call remains unverified. CDR3 length: 15 residues. Germline lookup yields CDR1 SQVTM and CDR2 ANQGSEA. CDR3 in amino acids: CSVAPRGSSQETQYF.

CDR3: CARSRDTNSNQPQHF. The J gene is TRBJ1-5, the V gene TRBV7-8; absent DNA, TCRdb's TRBD1 call cannot be checked. Per germline, CDR1 SGHVS and CDR2 FQNEAQ. This CDR3 has 15 residues. The variable domain in full, completed from reference TRBV7-8 and TRBJ1-5, reads GAGVSQSPRYKVAKRGQDVALRCDPISGHVSLFWYQQALGQGPEFLTYFQNEAQLDKSGLPSDRFFAERPEGSVSTLKIQRTQQEDSAVYLCARSRDTNSNQPQHFGDGTRLSIL.

This clonotype counts as medium-sized by frequency. The gene calls are TRBV7-9 and TRBJ1-5; TCRdb proposes TRBD1, but this gene call is untestable without DNA. Per germline, CDR1 SEHNR and CDR2 FQNEAQ (reference sequence). The CDR3 has 12 residues. CDR3: CASTQGNQPQHF.

This clonotype is classed as medium-sized (0.01 to 0.1%) by frequency. The J gene is TRBJ1-3, the V gene TRBV29-1. The CDR3 extends over 11 amino acids. From germline, CDR1 is SQVTM and CDR2 ANQGSEA. CDR3 protein: CSVEILGFSYF.

By frequency, this clonotype registers medium-sized (0.01 to 0.1%). The CDR3 protein is CASSVEGTGGPNTEAFF. V usage is TRBV9 and J usage is TRBJ1-1; lacking DNA, the TRBD1 call made by TCRdb goes unchecked. The CDR3 extends over 17 amino acids. Germline CDR1 SGDLS, CDR2 YYNGEE.

The CDR3 region is CSVVGIYNEQFF. The chain is built from TRBV29-1 and TRBJ2-1. The CDR3 is 12 residues long. Germline V CDR1 and CDR2: SQVTM, ANQGSEA.

The chain is built from TRBV5-1 and TRBJ2-7; absent DNA, TCRdb's TRBD1 call cannot be checked. CDR1 and CDR2 (germline): SGHRS, YFSETQ. This CDR3 comprises 15 residues. CDR3 in amino acids: CASSLGTGDTYEQYF.

Measured by frequency, this clonotype is medium-sized. The CDR3 region is CASSQLGDTQYF. This chain uses TRBV7-9 with TRBJ2-3; TCRdb indicates TRBD2, and absent DNA this call remains unverified. Germline V gene sequence: CDR1 SEHNR, CDR2 FQNEAQ (reference sequence). This CDR3 spans 12 amino acids.